This T cell receptor (beta chain) came from a study of Ad26.COV2.S vaccination and SARS-CoV-2 variants (dated by TCRdb to the early 2020s). Background for the entire study: Vaccine-arm donors came from COV1001, a multicentre, randomized, double-blind, placebo-controlled phase I-IIa trial of Ad26.COV2.S in healthy adults. Ad26.COV2.S was given intramuscularly at 5x10^10 or 1x10^11 viral particles, as a single shot or as two shots 56 days apart. The specificity and breadth of SARS-CoV-2-reactive T cell receptors after Ad26.COV2.S vaccination were assessed by TCRbeta repertoire sequencing. A total of 32 samples were included in the TCR-sequenced set, comprising 19 Ad26.COV2.S vaccine recipients, 5 placebo recipients and 8 SARS-CoV-2 convalescent individuals. Trial participants were randomized into five groups of five, in which low-dose or high-dose Ad26.COV2.S was given once or twice, or placebo was given on both occasions. Investigators remained blinded to trial group allocation during experiments and outcome assessment. What the research found in general, with its limitations: The study was not powered to compare responses between vaccine doses or regimens. Comparable non-spike TCR breadth was observed between vaccine and placebo recipients, consistent with only spike being contained in the vaccine. After vaccination, substantial breadth of spike-specific CD8+ and CD4+ T cell responses was reported. The authors noted that the TCR breadth and depth analyses may have underestimated total T cell responses. Spike-specific TCR breadth was higher in Ad26.COV2.S recipients than in placebo recipients (P = 0.0014).

Taken with the paper, the label for treatment or condition translates to: around 19 received Ad26.COV2.S at low or high dose, single or two shots; about 5 received placebo; per-sample allocation not given. For vaccine and placebo recipients, the sequenced repertoires came from samples collected on day 63 after the first injection. Between 29 July and 7 August 2020, Cohort 1b enrolled 25 adults aged 18-55 years at one site in Boston, USA. As a vaccine, Ad26.COV2.S was a replication-incompetent adenovirus type 26 vector that expressed a prefusion-stabilized SARS-CoV-2 spike protein derived from the original Wuhan strain. The CDR3 runs 14 residues from the cysteine to the phenylalanine. Kept here is only the CDR3 DNA, which spans 42 bases and is read in frame from base 1. Ends trimmed: V by 6 bases, J by 5 bases; bases unmatched to a gene: 2. CDR1 and CDR2 (SNHLY, FYNNEI) derive from the germline V gene.

The immunoSEQ Assay was used to sequence TCRbeta CDR3 regions. After extraction, genomic DNA underwent amplification by bias-controlled multiplex PCR, followed by high-throughput sequencing. The study's processing was this. To quantify the absolute abundance of every unique TCRbeta CDR3 region, sequences were collapsed and filtered. T cell fraction was estimated by normalizing TCRbeta template counts to usable DNA, which was measured by amplifying reference genes present in all nucleated cells. Repertoire TCRs were annotated as SARS-CoV-2-specific by exact matching of V gene, CDR3 amino acid sequence and J gene to a known reactive TCR set. The reference SARS-CoV-2 TCR set came from MIRA and was filtered for enrichment in COVID-19-positive ImmuneCODE repertoires, removing public or cross-reactive TCRs. Using the MIRA antigens, annotated TCRs were further analysed by specific ORF or by position within an ORF. Breadth was defined as the number of annotated unique rearrangements divided by the total number of unique productive rearrangements, and depth was defined as the summed frequency of the annotated unique rearrangements. Two-sided Wilcoxon rank-sum tests were used to compare TCR breadth between groups. TCRdb re-hosts the immuneACCESS table, in-frame sequences only. Its copies lack some clones; in the studies checked, an unresolved V gene accounts for under half of them, and the cause for the rest is not known. From that table come the V and J calls and clone size; the DNA was used to work out D and trimming. Present in this sample are roughly 700,000 clones, roughly 90% of which were seen just once. The top ten clones comprise approximately 1.5% of the sample.

Worth noting for this clone: Its target antigen remains unknown. Within one base of it there is no much larger clone, and no base qualities were kept.

The sample consisted of peripheral blood, taken in a trial of Ad26.COV2.S vaccine versus placebo. The clonotype was recovered from a person between 18 and 60 years old who received the Ad26.COV2.S COVID-19 vaccine or a placebo. This receptor chain uses TRBV2 and TRBJ2-2; TRBD2 agrees with 11 junctional bases. The DNA sequence reads TGTGCCAGCAGGGTAGCGGGAGGGACCGGGGAGCTGTTTTTT. The resulting protein is CASRVAGGTGELFF.